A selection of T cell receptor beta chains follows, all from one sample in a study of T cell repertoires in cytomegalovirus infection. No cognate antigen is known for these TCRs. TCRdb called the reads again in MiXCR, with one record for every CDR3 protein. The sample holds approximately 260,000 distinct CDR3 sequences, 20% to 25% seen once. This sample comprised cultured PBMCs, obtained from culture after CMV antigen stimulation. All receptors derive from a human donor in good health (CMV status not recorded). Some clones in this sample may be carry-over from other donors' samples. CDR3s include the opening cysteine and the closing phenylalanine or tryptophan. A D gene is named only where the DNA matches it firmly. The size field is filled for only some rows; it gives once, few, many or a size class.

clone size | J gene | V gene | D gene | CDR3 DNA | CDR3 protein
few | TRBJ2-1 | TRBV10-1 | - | TGCGCCAGCAGTGAGGGACTCGGGGGAAGCCTCTACAATGAGCAGTTCTTC | CASSEGLGGSLYNEQFF
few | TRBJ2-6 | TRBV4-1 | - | TGCGCCAGCAGCCGGGGGGGGGGGCCTGGGGCCAACGTCCTGACTTTC | CASSRGGGPGANVLTF
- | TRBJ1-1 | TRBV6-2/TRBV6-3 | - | TGTGCCAGCAGTTGGGGCGGTCCCACCGCTTTGAACACTGAAGCTTTCTTT | CASSWGGPTALNTEAFF
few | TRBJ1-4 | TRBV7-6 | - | TGTGCCAGCAGCTTAGAAGGGGGATTTAATGAAAAACTGTTTTTT | CASSLEGGFNEKLFF
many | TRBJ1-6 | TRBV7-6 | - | TGTGCCAGCAGCTCCGGATCCCCAGGAAACAATTCACCCCTCCACTTT | CASSSGSPGNNSPLHF
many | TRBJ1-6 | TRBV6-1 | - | TGTGCCAGCAGTGAAGCTCGCGGTTCACCCCTCCACTTT | CASSEARGSPLHF
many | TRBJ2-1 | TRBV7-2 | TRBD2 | TGTGCCAGCAGCGCCGATAGCGGGAGATCCTACAATGAGCAGTTCTTC | CASSADSGRSYNEQFF
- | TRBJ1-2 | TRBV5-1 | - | TGCGCCAGCAGCTTGGTGGAGGGAAGTGGGGGCTACACCTTC | CASSLVEGSGGYTF
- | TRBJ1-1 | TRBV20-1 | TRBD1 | TGCAGTGCTCCTATCCGGGACAGAACTGAAGCTTTCTTT | CSAPIRDRTEAFF
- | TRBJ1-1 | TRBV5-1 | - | TGCGCCAGCAGCTCCGGCTCCTGGAACACTGAAGCTTTCTTT | CASSSGSWNTEAFF
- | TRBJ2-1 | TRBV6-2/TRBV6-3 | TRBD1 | TGTGCCAGCAGCCCCGGACAGGGGGACTACAATGAGCAGTTCTTC | CASSPGQGDYNEQFF
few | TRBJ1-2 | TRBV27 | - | TGTGCCAGCAGTTTAGATCGAAATAGTGGCTACACCTTC | CASSLDRNSGYTF
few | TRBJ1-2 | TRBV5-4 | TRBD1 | TGTGCCAGCAGCTTCCGGGACAGGGGGCCTGGCTACACCTTC | CASSFRDRGPGYTF
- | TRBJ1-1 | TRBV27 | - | TGTGCCAGCAGAGCCTTCGACCCAGGGAACACTGAAGCTTTCTTT | CASRAFDPGNTEAFF
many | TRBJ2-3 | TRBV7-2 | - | TGTGCCAGCAGCTTAGCGCACCCCACAGATACGCAGTATTTT | CASSLAHPTDTQYF
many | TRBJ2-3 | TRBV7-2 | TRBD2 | TGTGCCAGCAGCTTGTCGGCGGGAGGGGGCACAGATACGCAGTATTTT | CASSLSAGGGTDTQYF
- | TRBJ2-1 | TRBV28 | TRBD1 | TGTGCCAGCAGTTTTGGTCTATTAGACAGGGGGCGCGTTGAGCAGTTCTTC | CASSFGLLDRGRVEQFF
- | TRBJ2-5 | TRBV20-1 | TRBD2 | TGCAGTGCTAGAGATTTCCGCGGGAGGTCTGGCGAGACCCAGTACTTC | CSARDFRGRSGETQYF
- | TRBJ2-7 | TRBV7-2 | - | TGTGCCAGCAGCTTCCCCCAACGGGGCGAGCAGTACTTC | CASSFPQRGEQYF
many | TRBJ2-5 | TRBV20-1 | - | TGCAGTGCTAGAGTCTTAGGGGGGACTTTTCAAGAGACCCAGTACTTC | CSARVLGGTFQETQYF
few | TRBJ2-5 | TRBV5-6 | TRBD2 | TGTGCCAGCAGCTTGTTTTTAGCGGGAGAAGAGACCCAGTACTTC | CASSLFLAGEETQYF
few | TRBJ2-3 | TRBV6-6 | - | TGTGCCAGCAGCGCTACAAGAGATACGCAGTATTTT | CASSATRDTQYF
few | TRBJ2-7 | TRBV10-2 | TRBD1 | TGCGCCAGCTCGACAGGGCCCGAGCAGTACTTC | CASSTGPEQYF
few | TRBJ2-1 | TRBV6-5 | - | TGTGCCAGCAGTTACGATAGATACAATGAGCAGTTCTTC | CASSYDRYNEQFF
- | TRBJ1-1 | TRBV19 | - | TGTGCCAGTAGTATTCTGGGACACTTGAACACTGAAGCTTTCTTT | CASSILGHLNTEAFF
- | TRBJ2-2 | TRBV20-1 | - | TGCAGTGCTAGAGGGACCGTAGACAGGCTGAACACCGGGGAGCTGTTTTTT | CSARGTVDRLNTGELFF
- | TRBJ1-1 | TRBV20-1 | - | TGCAGTGCTAGAGAGCCGGCAGGGGCGGACACTGAAGCTTTCTTT | CSAREPAGADTEAFF
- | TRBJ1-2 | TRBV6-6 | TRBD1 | TGTGCCAGCAGTCTCCGGGACAGGGTGTATGGCTACACCTTC | CASSLRDRVYGYTF
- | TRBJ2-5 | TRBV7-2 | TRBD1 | TGTGCCAGCAGCTCAGGGCCAGGGGGCCAAGAGACCCAGTACTTC | CASSSGPGGQETQYF
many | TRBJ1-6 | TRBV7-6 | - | TGTGCCAGCAGCTTATCAGGATGGTCCGCAGGGTCACCCCTCCACTTT | CASSLSGWSAGSPLHF
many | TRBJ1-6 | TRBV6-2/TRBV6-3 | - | TGTGCCAGCAGTTACGGGACGTATAATTCACCCCTCCACTTT | CASSYGTYNSPLHF